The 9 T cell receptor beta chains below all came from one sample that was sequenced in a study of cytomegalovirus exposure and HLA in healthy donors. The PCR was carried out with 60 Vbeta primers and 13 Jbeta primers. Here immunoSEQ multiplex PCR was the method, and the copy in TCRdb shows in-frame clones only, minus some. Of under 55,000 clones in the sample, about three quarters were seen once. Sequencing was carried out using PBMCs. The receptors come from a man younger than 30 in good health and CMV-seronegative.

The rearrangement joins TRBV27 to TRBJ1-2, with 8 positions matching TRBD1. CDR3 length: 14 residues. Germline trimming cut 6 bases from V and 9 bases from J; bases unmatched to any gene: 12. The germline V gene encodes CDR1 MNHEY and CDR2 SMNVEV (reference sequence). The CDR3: CASSSTDRVKSYTF. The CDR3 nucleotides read TGTGCCAGCAGCTCCACGGACAGGGTAAAAAGCTACACCTTC.

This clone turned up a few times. CDR3 region: CASSLEPLQGAYGYTF. The CDR3 nucleotides are TGTGCCAGCAGCTTAGAGCCTTTACAGGGGGCCTATGGCTACACCTTC. The V and J genes are TRBV7-2 and TRBJ1-2; 9 positions agree with TRBD1. Germline values: CDR1 SGHTA, CDR2 FQGNSA. The ends lost 1 base at V and 4 bases at J; junction bases unmatched: 7. CDR3 length: 16 amino acids.

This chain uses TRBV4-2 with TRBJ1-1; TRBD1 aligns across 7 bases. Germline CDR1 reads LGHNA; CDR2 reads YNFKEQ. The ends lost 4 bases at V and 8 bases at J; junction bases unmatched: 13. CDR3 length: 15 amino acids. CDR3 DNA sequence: TGTGCCAGCAGCCCCCAAAGCAGGGGGGAGGAGGAAGCTTTCTTT. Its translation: CASSPQSRGEEEAFF.

The CDR3 nucleotides are TGTGCCAGCAGTTACTCCCCATACGAGCAGTACTTC. Translation gives CASSYSPYEQYF. The chain employs TRBV6-5 and TRBJ2-7; D is undetermined. The CDR3 is 12 amino acids. V lost 0 bases, J lost 4 bases, and 4 bases lay in between. Germline V lookup: CDR1 MNHEY, CDR2 SVGAGI.

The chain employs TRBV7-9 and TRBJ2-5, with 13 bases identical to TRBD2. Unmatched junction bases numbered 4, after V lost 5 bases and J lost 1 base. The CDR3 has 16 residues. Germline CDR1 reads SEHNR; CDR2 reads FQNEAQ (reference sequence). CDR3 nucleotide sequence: TGTGCCAGCAGCCCGAGACTAGCGGGGGGCCAAGAGACCCAGTACTTC. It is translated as CASSPRLAGGQETQYF.

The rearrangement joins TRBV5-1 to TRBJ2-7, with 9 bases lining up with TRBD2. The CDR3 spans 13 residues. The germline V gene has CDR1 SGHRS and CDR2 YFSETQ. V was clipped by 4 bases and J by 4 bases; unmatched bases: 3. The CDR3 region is CASSRAGGYEQYF. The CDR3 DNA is TGCGCCAGCAGCCGAGCGGGAGGATACGAGCAGTACTTC.

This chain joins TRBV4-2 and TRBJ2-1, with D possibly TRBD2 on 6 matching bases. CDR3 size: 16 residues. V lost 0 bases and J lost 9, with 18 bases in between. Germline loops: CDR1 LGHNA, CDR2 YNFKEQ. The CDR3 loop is CASSQEGTGVRGEQFF. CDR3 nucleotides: TGTGCCAGCAGCCAAGAGGGTACGGGAGTCCGAGGTGAGCAGTTCTTC.

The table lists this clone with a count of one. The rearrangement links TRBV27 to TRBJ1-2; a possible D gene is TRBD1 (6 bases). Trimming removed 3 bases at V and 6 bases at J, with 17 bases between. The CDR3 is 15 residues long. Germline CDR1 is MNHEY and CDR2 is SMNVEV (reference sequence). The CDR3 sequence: CASSFWGQGGDGYTF. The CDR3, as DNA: TGTGCCAGCAGTTTCTGGGGGCAAGGGGGGGATGGCTACACCTTC.

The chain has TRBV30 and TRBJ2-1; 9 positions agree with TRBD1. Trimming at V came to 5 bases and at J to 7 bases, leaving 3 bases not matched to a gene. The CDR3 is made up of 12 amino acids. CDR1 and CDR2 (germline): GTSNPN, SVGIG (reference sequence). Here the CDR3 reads CAWGTGWNEQFF. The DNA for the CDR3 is TGTGCCTGGGGGACAGGGTGGAATGAGCAGTTCTTC.